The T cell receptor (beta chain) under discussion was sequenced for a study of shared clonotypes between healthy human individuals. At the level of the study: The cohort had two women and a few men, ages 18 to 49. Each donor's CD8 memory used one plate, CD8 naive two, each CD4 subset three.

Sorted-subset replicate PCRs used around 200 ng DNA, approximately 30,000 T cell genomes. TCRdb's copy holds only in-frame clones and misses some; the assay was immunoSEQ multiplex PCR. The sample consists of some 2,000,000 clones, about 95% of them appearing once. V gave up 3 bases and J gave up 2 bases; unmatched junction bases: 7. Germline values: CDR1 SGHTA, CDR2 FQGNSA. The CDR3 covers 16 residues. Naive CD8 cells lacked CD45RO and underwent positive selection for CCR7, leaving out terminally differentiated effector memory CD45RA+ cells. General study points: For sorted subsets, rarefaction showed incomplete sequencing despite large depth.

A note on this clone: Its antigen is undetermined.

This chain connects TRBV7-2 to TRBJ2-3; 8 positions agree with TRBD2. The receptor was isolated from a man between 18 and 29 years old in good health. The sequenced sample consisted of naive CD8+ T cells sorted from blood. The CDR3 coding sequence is TGTGCCAGCAGCTTCCTAGCGGGCGGCCCCACAGATACGCAGTATTTT. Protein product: CASSFLAGGPTDTQYF.